One and the same sample provided the 12 T cell receptor beta chains below, sequenced in a study of blood T cell repertoires in COVID-19. Clones were sequenced by immunoSEQ multiplex PCR, and TCRdb holds only the in-frame ones, with some missing. The table lists approximately 150,000 clones, nearly 85% of them singletons. The source material was PBMCs or T cells enriched from blood (not recorded which). These receptors were taken from a man over 45 in a cohort exposed to, infected with or recovered from COVID-19 (not recorded which).

CDR3 sequence: CASSDFTEAFF. Here the CDR3 DNA reads TGTGCCAGCAGTGACTTCACTGAAGCTTTCTTT. The chain joins TRBV2 to TRBJ1-1; D not resolved. The CDR3 loop spans 11 amino acids. Germline V CDR1 and CDR2: SNHLY, FYNNEI. The V gene lost 3 bases and the J gene lost 4 bases, with 3 bases spanning the gap.

This chain uses TRBV13 with TRBJ2-7; 7 bases fit TRBD1. The ends lost 4 bases at V and 2 bases at J; junction bases unmatched: 5. The CDR3 runs to 14 residues. Germline CDR1 reads PRHDT; CDR2 reads FYEKMQ (reference sequence). The CDR3: CASSSGQEAYEQYF. CDR3 bases: TGTGCCAGCAGCTCCGGACAGGAAGCCTACGAGCAGTACTTC.

This chain connects TRBV12-3 or TRBV12-4 to TRBJ2-1; the D gene is possibly TRBD1 (5 bases). CDR3 size: 13 residues. Trimming removed 1 base at V and 9 bases at J, with 10 bases between. CDR3 DNA sequence: TGTGCCAGCAGTTTAGACAGGCTCGCTGAGCAGTTCTTC. Translating it yields CASSLDRLAEQFF.

This chain connects TRBV9 to TRBJ2-7, with D tentatively TRBD2 (6 bases). Trimming left V 4 bases short and J 0 bases short, with 8 bases between. Germline V CDR1 and CDR2: SGDLS, YYNGEE. This CDR3 spans 13 amino acids. The CDR3 is CASSPAGSYEQYF. CDR3 coding DNA: TGTGCCAGCAGCCCAGCGGGCTCCTACGAGCAGTACTTC.

The chain is built from TRBV6-5 and TRBJ1-2; 9 bases are shared with TRBD1. CDR3 length: 15 amino acids. Germline V CDR1 and CDR2: MNHEY, SVGAGI. Trimming removed 5 bases from V and 1 base from J; junction bases left unmatched: 5. The CDR3 DNA follows: TGTGCCAGCAGTACCAGACAGGGGGATAACTATGGCTACACCTTC. Translation gives CASSTRQGDNYGYTF.

The gene calls are TRBV30 and TRBJ1-5; the D is unclear. The CDR3 totals 13 residues. V dropped 1 base and J dropped 4 bases, with 8 bases sitting between them. Germline lookup yields CDR1 GTSNPN and CDR2 SVGIG (reference sequence). This CDR3 is CAWSAQENQPQHF. The CDR3 nucleotides are TGTGCCTGGAGTGCCCAGGAAAATCAGCCCCAGCATTTT.

The CDR3 sequence is CSARRAWEQFF. In nucleotides, the CDR3 is TGCAGTGCTAGAAGAGCTTGGGAGCAGTTCTTC. V usage is TRBV20-1 and J usage is TRBJ2-1; unclear D gene. Germline V gene lookup returns CDR1 DFQATT and CDR2 SNEGSKA (reference sequence). The CDR3 extends over 11 amino acids. With 2 bases removed from V and 10 bases from J, the gap between germline ends came to 9 bases.

V and J are TRBV24-1 and TRBJ2-2; 11 nucleotides agree with TRBD1. The CDR3 totals 16 residues. Germline V gene lookup returns CDR1 KGHDR and CDR2 SFDVKD. Trimming cost V 2 bases and J 5 bases; bases outside gene matches: 3. DNA of the CDR3: TGTGCCACCAGTGATTGGGACAGGGGGGGGACCGGGGAGCTGTTTTTT. Translated: CATSDWDRGGTGELFF.

V usage is TRBV13 and J usage is TRBJ2-7, with D possibly TRBD2 on 6 matching bases. This CDR3 is built from 16 residues. The V gene lost 5 bases and the J gene lost 4 bases, with 21 bases spanning the gap. Germline CDR1 and CDR2: PRHDT and FYEKMQ (reference sequence). The CDR3 sequence: CASSLRTVSGPYEQYF. CDR3 bases: TGTGCCAGCAGCCTGCGGACGGTTAGCGGACCTTACGAGCAGTACTTC.

V and J are TRBV5-1 and TRBJ2-1; D is possibly TRBD1 (5 bases). This CDR3 region has 13 residues. Trimming took off 4 bases at V and 8 bases at J, with 13 bases between the two ends. CDR1 is SGHRS, CDR2 YFSETQ, per germline. The CDR3 loop reads CASSTGQGHEQFF. The CDR3 nucleotides are TGCGCCAGCAGCACCGGACAAGGCCATGAGCAGTTCTTC.

The chain combines TRBV7-2 with TRBJ1-4; D might be TRBD1 (6 bases). There are 14 residues in the CDR3. V lost 2 bases, J lost 8 bases, and 12 bases lay in between. The germline V gene has CDR1 SGHTA and CDR2 FQGNSA. CDR3: CASSLSGAGEKLFF. The CDR3 region has the DNA TGTGCCAGCAGCTTATCAGGGGCAGGGGAAAAACTGTTTTTT.

The chain recombines TRBV7-2 with TRBJ1-4; 9 positions match TRBD1. V lost 4 bases, J lost 8 bases, and 8 bases stayed unmatched. This CDR3 has 15 amino acids. In germline, CDR1 is SGHTA, CDR2 FQGNSA. CDR3 in DNA: TGTGCCAGCAGCTACGCGACAGGGGGACGGGAAAAACTGTTTTTT. As protein: CASSYATGGREKLFF.